These T cell receptor beta chains were read from a single sample in a study of T-cell memory formation after mild COVID-19. TCRdb processed the 5' RACE reads anew with MiXCR; each CDR3 protein has one entry. This sample carries under 700,000 distinct CDR3 sequences, about a fifth of them seen once, and the ten largest clones take around 13%. The sample taken for sequencing was PBMCs or a T cell subset sorted from them (not recorded which). The receptors originated from an adult woman who had mild COVID-19 (a few samples of this study predate the infection). Cell type and time point are not known. The CDR3 runs from the conserved cysteine through the conserved F or W. Each record gives: J gene, D gene, V gene, clone size, CDR3 protein, CDR3 DNA. The D gene is left open where the match is weak. Size is stated for part of the rows, as once, few or many counts, or as a class when the clone is expanded.

J: TRBJ2-1
D: -
V: TRBV7-9
size: few
CDR3: CASSSGRRSSYNEQFF
DNA: TGTGCCAGCAGCTCGGGACGGAGAAGCTCCTACAATGAGCAGTTCTTC

J: TRBJ2-4
D: TRBD1
V: TRBV6-1
size: few
CDR3: CASSVDRGQGIQYF
DNA: TGTGCCAGCAGTGTGGACAGGGGGCAGGGAATTCAGTACTTC

J: TRBJ2-5
D: -
V: TRBV16
size: -
CDR3: CASSQSDGGVQETQYF
DNA: TGTGCCAGCAGCCAATCAGATGGGGGAGTTCAAGAGACCCAGTACTTC

J: TRBJ2-3
D: -
V: TRBV10-3
size: -
CDR3: CAISDGSRSSDTQYF
DNA: TGTGCCATCAGTGACGGGAGTCGGTCTTCCGATACGCAGTATTTT

J: TRBJ2-1
D: -
V: TRBV7-9
size: -
CDR3: CASSFSAYQRDEQFF
DNA: TGTGCCAGCAGCTTCTCGGCCTATCAGCGGGATGAGCAGTTCTTC

J: TRBJ1-1
D: -
V: TRBV7-3
size: -
CDR3: CASSRSRDTLRNTEAFF
DNA: TGTGCCAGCAGTCGATCGCGGGACACTCTCCGGAACACTGAAGCTTTCTTT

J: TRBJ1-6
D: -
V: TRBV5-1
size: few
CDR3: CASMETENSPLHF
DNA: TGCGCCAGCATGGAGACAGAGAATTCACCCCTCCACTTT

J: TRBJ1-2
D: -
V: TRBV10-3
size: -
CDR3: CAISDPQRANYGYTF
DNA: TGTGCCATCAGTGATCCACAGAGAGCTAACTATGGCTACACCTTC

J: TRBJ1-1
D: -
V: TRBV12-3/TRBV12-4
size: few
CDR3: CASTERVDEAFF
DNA: TGTGCCAGCACCGAACGAGTGGATGAAGCTTTCTTT

J: TRBJ1-5
D: -
V: TRBV12-3/TRBV12-4
size: -
CDR3: CASSLLGHEPQHF
DNA: TGTGCCAGCAGTTTGCTGGGTCACGAGCCCCAGCATTTT

J: TRBJ2-5
D: -
V: TRBV12-3/TRBV12-4
size: many
CDR3: CASSLSGGKTQYF
DNA: TGTGCCAGCAGTTTATCCGGGGGCAAGACCCAGTACTTC

J: TRBJ2-5
D: TRBD2
V: TRBV19
size: -
CDR3: CASSMGVLAGGETQYF
DNA: TGTGCCAGTAGTATGGGGGTTTTAGCGGGAGGAGAGACCCAGTACTTC

J: TRBJ1-2
D: -
V: TRBV7-8
size: -
CDR3: CASSPRRGANYGYTF
DNA: TGTGCCAGCAGCCCTCGGAGGGGAGCTAACTATGGCTACACCTTC

J: TRBJ2-3
D: TRBD1
V: TRBV7-8
size: -
CDR3: CASSGRDRGTSDTQYF
DNA: TGTGCCAGCAGCGGACGGGACAGGGGTACATCAGATACGCAGTATTTT

J: TRBJ2-7
D: -
V: TRBV6-6
size: few
CDR3: CASSYQVQGDEQYF
DNA: TGTGCCAGCAGTTACCAGGTACAAGGTGACGAGCAGTACTTC

J: TRBJ2-4
D: -
V: TRBV10-3
size: -
CDR3: CAISGEIAKNIQYF
DNA: TGTGCCATCAGTGGAGAAATAGCCAAAAACATTCAGTACTTC

J: TRBJ1-5
D: -
V: TRBV20-1
size: -
CDR3: CSARVGKGDQPQHF
DNA: TGCAGTGCTAGGGTAGGGAAGGGGGATCAGCCCCAGCATTTT

J: TRBJ2-5
D: -
V: TRBV6-5
size: -
CDR3: CASRLSDGPQETQYF
DNA: TGTGCCAGCAGATTGTCCGACGGTCCACAAGAGACCCAGTACTTC

J: TRBJ1-6
D: -
V: TRBV6-5
size: -
CDR3: CASSYSALSSYNSPLHF
DNA: TGTGCCAGCAGTTACTCGGCGCTTAGCTCCTATAATTCACCCCTCCACTTT

J: TRBJ2-7
D: -
V: TRBV5-1
size: -
CDR3: CASSLGLTGEGMAYEQYF
DNA: TGCGCCAGCAGCCTGGGCCTAACGGGAGAAGGGATGGCCTACGAGCAGTACTTC

J: TRBJ2-7
D: -
V: TRBV6-5
size: few
CDR3: CASRSPGLLSEQYF
DNA: TGTGCCAGCAGATCGCCGGGACTCCTGTCGGAGCAGTACTTC

J: TRBJ1-5
D: -
V: TRBV12-3/TRBV12-4
size: few
CDR3: CASSSIVGGNQPQHF
DNA: TGTGCCAGCAGTTCAATAGTAGGGGGGAATCAGCCCCAGCATTTT

J: TRBJ2-3
D: TRBD2
V: TRBV24-1
size: few
CDR3: CATSDPTSGDTDTQYF
DNA: TGTGCCACCAGTGACCCGACTAGCGGTGACACAGATACGCAGTATTTT

J: TRBJ2-1
D: -
V: TRBV24-1
size: few
CDR3: CATSEGDGIYNEQFF
DNA: TGTGCCACCAGTGAAGGGGACGGAATTTACAATGAGCAGTTCTTC

J: TRBJ2-1
D: -
V: TRBV7-2
size: -
CDR3: CASSSTSLSYNEQFF
DNA: TGTGCCAGCAGCTCTACTAGTCTATCCTACAATGAGCAGTTCTTC

J: TRBJ2-6
D: -
V: TRBV7-2
size: -
CDR3: CASSLGPAGANVLTF
DNA: TGTGCCAGCAGCTTAGGTCCCGCTGGGGCCAACGTCCTGACTTTC

J: TRBJ2-5
D: TRBD2
V: TRBV9
size: -
CDR3: CASSVSGGAEETQYF
DNA: TGTGCCAGCAGCGTTAGCGGGGGGGCGGAGGAGACCCAGTACTTC

J: TRBJ2-1
D: TRBD1
V: TRBV2
size: few
CDR3: CASSTTRTGVFYNEQFF
DNA: TGTGCCAGCAGTACCACTAGGACAGGGGTTTTCTACAATGAGCAGTTCTTC

J: TRBJ2-2
D: TRBD2
V: TRBV5-6
size: -
CDR3: CASSLLGLGDTGELFF
DNA: TGTGCCAGCAGCTTGTTGGGACTAGGCGACACCGGGGAGCTGTTTTTT

J: TRBJ1-2
D: TRBD1
V: TRBV6-5
size: few
CDR3: CASRAGTGKGYTF
DNA: TGTGCCAGCAGGGCCGGGACAGGGAAAGGCTACACCTTC

J: TRBJ2-1
D: TRBD1
V: TRBV11-2
size: few
CDR3: CASSRGQGTYNEQFF
DNA: TGTGCCAGCAGCAGAGGACAGGGTACCTACAATGAGCAGTTCTTC

J: TRBJ1-2
D: -
V: TRBV11-1
size: many
CDR3: CASSQTTGTPYGYTF
DNA: TGTGCCAGCAGCCAGACGACAGGTACCCCTTATGGCTACACCTTC

J: TRBJ1-2
D: -
V: TRBV6-5
size: -
CDR3: CASSYISAHYGYTF
DNA: TGTGCCAGCAGTTACATTTCGGCACACTATGGCTACACCTTC